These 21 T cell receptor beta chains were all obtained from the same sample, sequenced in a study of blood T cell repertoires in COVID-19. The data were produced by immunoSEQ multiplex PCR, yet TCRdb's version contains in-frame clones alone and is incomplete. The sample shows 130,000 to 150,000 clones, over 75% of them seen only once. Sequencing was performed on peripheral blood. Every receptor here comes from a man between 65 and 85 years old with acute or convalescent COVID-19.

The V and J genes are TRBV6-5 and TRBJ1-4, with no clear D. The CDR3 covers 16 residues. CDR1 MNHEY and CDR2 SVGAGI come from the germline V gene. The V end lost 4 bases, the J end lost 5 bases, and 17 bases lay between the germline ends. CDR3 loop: CASSSRRHDENEKLFF. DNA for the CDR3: TGTGCCAGCAGTTCCCGCCGACACGATGAGAATGAAAAACTGTTTTTT.

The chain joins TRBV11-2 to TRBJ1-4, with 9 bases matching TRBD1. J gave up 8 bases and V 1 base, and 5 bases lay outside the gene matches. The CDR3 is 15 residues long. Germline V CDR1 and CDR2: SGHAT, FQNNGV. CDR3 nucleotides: TGTGCCAGCAGCTTAGGGGACAGGGATGAAGAAAAACTGTTTTTT. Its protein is CASSLGDRDEEKLFF.

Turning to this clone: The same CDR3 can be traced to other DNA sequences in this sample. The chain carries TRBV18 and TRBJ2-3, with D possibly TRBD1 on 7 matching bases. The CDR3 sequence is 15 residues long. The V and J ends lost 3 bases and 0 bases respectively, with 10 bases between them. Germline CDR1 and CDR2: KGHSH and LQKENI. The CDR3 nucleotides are TGTGCCAGCTCACCCGCAGGGGGGAGCACAGATACGCAGTATTTT. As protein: CASSPAGGSTDTQYF.

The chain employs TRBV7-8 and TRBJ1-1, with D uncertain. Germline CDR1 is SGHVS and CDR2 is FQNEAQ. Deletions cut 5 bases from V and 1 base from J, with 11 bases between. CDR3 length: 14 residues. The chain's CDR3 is CASSPLRGNTEAFF. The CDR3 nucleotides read TGTGCCAGCAGCCCCCTGCGGGGGAACACTGAAGCTTTCTTT.

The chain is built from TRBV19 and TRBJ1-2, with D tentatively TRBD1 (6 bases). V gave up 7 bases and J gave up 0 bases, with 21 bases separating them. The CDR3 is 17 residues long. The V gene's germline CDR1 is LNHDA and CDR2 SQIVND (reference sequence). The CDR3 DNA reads TGTGCCAGTAAAGCCCTCCGGGGCAGGGGATCTAACTATGGCTACACCTTC. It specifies CASKALRGRGSNYGYTF.

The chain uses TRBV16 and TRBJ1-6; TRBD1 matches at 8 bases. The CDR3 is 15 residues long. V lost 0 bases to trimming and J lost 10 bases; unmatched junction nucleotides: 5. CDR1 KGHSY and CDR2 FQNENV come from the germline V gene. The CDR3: CASSQSQGANSPLHF. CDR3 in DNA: TGTGCCAGCAGCCAATCGCAGGGGGCAAACTCACCCCTCCACTTT.

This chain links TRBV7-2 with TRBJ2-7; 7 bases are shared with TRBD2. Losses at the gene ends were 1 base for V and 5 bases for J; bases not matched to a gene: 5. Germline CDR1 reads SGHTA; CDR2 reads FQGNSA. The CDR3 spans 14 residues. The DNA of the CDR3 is TGTGCCAGCAGCTTAGGCGGGAGTAACCACGAGCAGTACTTC. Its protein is CASSLGGSNHEQYF.

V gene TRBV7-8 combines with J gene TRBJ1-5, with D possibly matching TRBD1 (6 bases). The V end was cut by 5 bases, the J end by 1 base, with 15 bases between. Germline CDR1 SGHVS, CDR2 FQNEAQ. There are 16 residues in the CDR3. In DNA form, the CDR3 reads TGTGCCAGCAGCGTCAGGGGCGGAAGGAGCAATCAGCCCCAGCATTTT. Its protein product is CASSVRGGRSNQPQHF.

DNA for the CDR3: TGTGCCAGCAGTCCCTATCCGGAGGTGAACACCATATATTTT. Protein: CASSPYPEVNTIYF. J is TRBJ1-3 and V is TRBV28; D is unresolved. This CDR3 spans 14 amino acids. Trimming took 5 bases from V and 7 from J, leaving 15 bases between them. The germline CDR1 and CDR2 sequences are MDHEN and SYDVKM.

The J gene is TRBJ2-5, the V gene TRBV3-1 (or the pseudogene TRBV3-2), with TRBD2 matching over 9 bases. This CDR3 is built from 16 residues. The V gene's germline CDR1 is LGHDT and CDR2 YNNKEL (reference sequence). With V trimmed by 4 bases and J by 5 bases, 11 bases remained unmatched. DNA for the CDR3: TGTGCCAGCAGCCCCCTTGGCGGGGGGGCTCGGGAGACCCAGTACTTC. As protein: CASSPLGGGARETQYF.

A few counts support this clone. The CDR3 sequence: CASSQDPQLGARRETQYF. The CDR3 region has the DNA TGTGCCAGCAGCCAAGATCCCCAACTAGGCGCTCGAAGGGAGACCCAGTACTTC. J is TRBJ2-5 and V is TRBV4-2; D may be TRBD2 (5 bases). The germline V and J ends were trimmed by 0 bases and 5 bases, with 22 bases remaining between them. The CDR3 has 18 amino acids. Germline V gene data show CDR1 as LGHNA and CDR2 as YNFKEQ.

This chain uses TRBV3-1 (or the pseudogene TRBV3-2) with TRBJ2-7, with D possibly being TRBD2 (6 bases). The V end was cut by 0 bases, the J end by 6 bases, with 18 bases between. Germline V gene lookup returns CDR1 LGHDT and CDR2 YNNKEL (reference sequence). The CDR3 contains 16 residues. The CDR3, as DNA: TGTGCCAGCAGCCAAGATGGACTACCTTACGGAGCCGAGCAGTACTTC. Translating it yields CASSQDGLPYGAEQYF.

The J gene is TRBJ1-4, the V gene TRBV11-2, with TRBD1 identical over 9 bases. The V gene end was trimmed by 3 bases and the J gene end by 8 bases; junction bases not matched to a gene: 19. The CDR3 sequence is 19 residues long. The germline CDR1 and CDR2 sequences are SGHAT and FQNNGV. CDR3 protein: CASSFSLLMNTGGEEKLFF. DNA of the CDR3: TGTGCCAGCAGCTTCAGTCTCCTGATGAATACAGGGGGCGAAGAAAAACTGTTTTTT.

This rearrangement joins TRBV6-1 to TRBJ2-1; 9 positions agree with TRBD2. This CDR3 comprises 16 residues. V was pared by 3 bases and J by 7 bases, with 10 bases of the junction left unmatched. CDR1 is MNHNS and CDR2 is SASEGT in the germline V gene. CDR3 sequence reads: CASSDQKAGGSNEQFF. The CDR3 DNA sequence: TGTGCCAGCAGTGACCAAAAAGCGGGAGGTTCGAATGAGCAGTTCTTC.

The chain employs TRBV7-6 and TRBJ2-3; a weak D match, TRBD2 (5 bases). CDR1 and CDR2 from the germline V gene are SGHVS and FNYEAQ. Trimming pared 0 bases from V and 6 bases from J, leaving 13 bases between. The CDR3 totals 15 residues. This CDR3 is CASSLASTRSDTQYF. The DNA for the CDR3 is TGTGCCAGCAGCTTAGCCTCCACTAGATCCGATACGCAGTATTTT.

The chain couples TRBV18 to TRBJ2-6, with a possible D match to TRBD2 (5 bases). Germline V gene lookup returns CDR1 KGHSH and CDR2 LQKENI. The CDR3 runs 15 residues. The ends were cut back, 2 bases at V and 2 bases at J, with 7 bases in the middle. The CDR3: CASSPGGPGANVLTF. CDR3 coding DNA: TGTGCCAGCTCACCAGGAGGACCTGGGGCCAACGTCCTGACTTTC.

Here the CDR3 DNA reads TGTGCCAGCAGTCGGTACCAAGAGACCCAGTACTTC. Its protein is CASSRYQETQYF. The gene calls are TRBV21-1 and TRBJ2-5; the listed D gene, TRBD2, was not tested against the DNA. TRBV21-1 has pseudogene status. The CDR3 runs 12 residues.

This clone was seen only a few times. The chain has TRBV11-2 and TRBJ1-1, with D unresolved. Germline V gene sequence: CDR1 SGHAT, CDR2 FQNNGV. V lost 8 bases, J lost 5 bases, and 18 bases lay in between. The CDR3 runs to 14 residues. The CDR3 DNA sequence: TGTGCCAGCGCAATGCTATTGGGGAGAACTGAAGCTTTCTTT. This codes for CASAMLLGRTEAFF.

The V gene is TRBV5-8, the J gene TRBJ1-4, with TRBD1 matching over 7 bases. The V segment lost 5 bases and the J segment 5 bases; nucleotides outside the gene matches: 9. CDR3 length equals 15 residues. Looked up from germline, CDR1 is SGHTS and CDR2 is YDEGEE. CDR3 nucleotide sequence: TGTGCCAGCAGGAACACAGGGGCGCGGAATGAAAAACTGTTTTTT. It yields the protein CASRNTGARNEKLFF.

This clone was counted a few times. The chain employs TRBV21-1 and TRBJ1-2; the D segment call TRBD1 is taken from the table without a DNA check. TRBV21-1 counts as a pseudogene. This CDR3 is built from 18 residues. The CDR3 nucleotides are TGTGCCAGCAGCGGACAGATTCCTATATTTCACCCCTCGCATGGCTACACCTTC. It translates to CASSGQIPIFHPSHGYTF.

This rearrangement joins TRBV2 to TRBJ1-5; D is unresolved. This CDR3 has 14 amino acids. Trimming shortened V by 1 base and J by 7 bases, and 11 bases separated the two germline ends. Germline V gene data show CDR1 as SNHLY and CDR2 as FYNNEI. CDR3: CASSEVSGGQPQHF. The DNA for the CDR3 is TGTGCCAGCAGTGAAGTATCAGGAGGCCAGCCCCAGCATTTT.